The 8 T cell receptor beta chains presented below share a single source sample, sequenced in a study of cytomegalovirus exposure and HLA in healthy donors. PCR was performed using 60 Vbeta and 13 Jbeta primers. The data were produced by immunoSEQ multiplex PCR, yet TCRdb's version contains in-frame clones alone and is incomplete. The sample has around 200,000 clones; around 80% are singletons. Material for sequencing was PBMCs. The receptor set was obtained from a girl aged 2 to 10 in good health and CMV-seronegative.

Only one count was recorded for this clone. This rearrangement joins TRBV14 to TRBJ2-1; D is ambiguous. V dropped 0 bases and J dropped 8 bases, with 17 bases sitting between them. In germline, CDR1 is SGHDN, CDR2 FVKESK. The CDR3 loop spans 16 amino acids. The CDR3 nucleotides are TGTGCCAGCAGCCAAGATCTAGGCTCAAACTATCATGAGCAGTTCTTC. This translates into CASSQDLGSNYHEQFF. Filled out from reference TRBV14 and TRBJ2-1, the complete variable domain reads EAGVTQFPSHSVIEKGQTVTLRCDPISGHDNLYWYRRVMGKEIKFLLHFVKESKQDESGMPNNRFLAERTGGTYSTLKVQPAELEDSGVYFCASSQDLGSNYHEQFFGPGTRLTVL.

Concerning this clone itself: Other DNA sequences within the sample encode an identical CDR3. J is TRBJ1-2 and V is TRBV13; D perhaps matches TRBD1 (6 bases). CDR1 is PRHDT and CDR2 is FYEKMQ in the germline V gene (reference sequence). The CDR3 is 13 residues long. V dropped 0 bases and J dropped 5 bases, with 7 bases sitting between them. The CDR3 DNA reads as TGTGCCAGCAGCTTAGGACAGGGTTATGGCTACACCTTC. Its protein product is CASSLGQGYGYTF.

The chain employs TRBV10-3 and TRBJ1-1, with TRBD1 identical over 9 bases. The germline V gene encodes CDR1 ENHRY and CDR2 SYGVKD. The CDR3 covers 13 residues. V gave up 10 bases and J gave up 6 bases; unmatched junction bases: 9. In DNA form, the CDR3 reads TGTGCCAACCGGGACAGGGAAGGTTCTGAAGCTTTCTTT. Its protein product is CANRDREGSEAFF.

The rearrangement joins TRBV2 to TRBJ1-5, with 10 bases identical to TRBD1. V lost 5 bases, J lost 0 bases, and 10 bases stayed unmatched. Germline CDR1 SNHLY, CDR2 FYNNEI. The CDR3 length is 18 residues. CDR3 coding DNA: TGTGCCAGCAGTCCACCGGGACAGGGGCTATATAGCAATCAGCCCCAGCATTTT. Its protein is CASSPPGQGLYSNQPQHF.

This rearrangement joins TRBV7-2 to TRBJ2-1, with D possibly being TRBD1 (6 bases). The CDR3 loop spans 15 amino acids. The germline V gene encodes CDR1 SGHTA and CDR2 FQGNSA. Trimming took off 0 bases at V and 8 bases at J, with 14 bases between the two ends. For the CDR3, the DNA is TGTGCCAGCAGCTTAGCGAATCAGGGGTGGGATGAGCAGTTCTTC. This codes for CASSLANQGWDEQFF. Full variable domain (rest looked up from reference TRBV7-2 and TRBJ2-1): GAGVSQSPSNKVTEKGKDVELRCDPISGHTALYWYRQSLGQGLEFLIYFQGNSAPDKSGLPSDRFSAERTGGSVSTLTIQRTQQEDSAVYLCASSLANQGWDEQFFGPGTRLTVL.

This chain's CDR3 is CASSLFLAGAFTDTQYF. The CDR3 coding sequence is TGTGCCAGCAGCTTGTTCTTAGCGGGGGCTTTCACAGATACGCAGTATTTT. V and J are TRBV5-4 and TRBJ2-3; 9 nucleotides match TRBD2. Trimming took 1 base from V and 2 from J; bases not matched to a gene: 8. Germline loops: CDR1 SGHNT, CDR2 YYREEE (reference sequence). The CDR3 is 17 amino acids.

The rearrangement links TRBV19 to TRBJ2-1; tentative D call: TRBD1 (6 bases). CDR1 and CDR2 (germline): LNHDA, SQIVND (reference sequence). The CDR3 spans 17 residues. V lost 6 bases, J lost 3 bases, and 21 bases lay in between. The CDR3 spells CASSPRSGLGHYNEQFF. CDR3 nucleotides: TGTGCCAGTAGCCCAAGGAGTGGTTTGGGACACTACAATGAGCAGTTCTTC. Based on the CDR3 plus reference TRBV19 and TRBJ2-1, the full variable domain is DGGITQSPKYLFRKEGQNVTLSCEQNLNHDAMYWYRQDPGQGLRLIYYSQIVNDFQKGDIAEGYSVSREKKESFPLTVTSAQKNPTAFYLCASSPRSGLGHYNEQFFGPGTRLTVL.

V usage is TRBV9 and J usage is TRBJ2-5; TRBD2 is a possible D gene (6 bases). The germline CDR1 and CDR2 sequences are SGDLS and YYNGEE. The CDR3 is 17 residues long. With 0 bases removed from V and 7 bases from J, the gap between germline ends came to 22 bases. The CDR3, as DNA: TGTGCCAGCAGCGTAGCTTCGAGGAGCGGGCTAAAGGGGACCCAGTACTTC. It is translated as CASSVASRSGLKGTQYF.